Presented here are 7 T cell receptor beta chains from one specimen sequenced in a study of control samples from healthy donors and cancer patients. Data came from immunoSEQ multiplex PCR; TCRdb stores just in-frame clones and leaves some out. Found here are tens of thousands of clones, less than 85% of them singletons; the top ten hold roughly 40%. Material for sequencing was PBMCs. The receptor source for this set is a man aged 65-85 years with lung cancer.

The chain carries TRBV6-5 and TRBJ1-6; D uncertain. This CDR3 comprises 16 residues. Trimming pared 4 bases from V and 7 bases from J, leaving 17 bases between. CDR1 MNHEY and CDR2 SVGAGI come from the germline V gene. This CDR3 reads CASSSVLRGWNSPLHF. CDR3 bases: TGTGCCAGCAGTTCGGTGTTAAGAGGGTGGAATTCACCCCTCCACTTT.

This sequence joins TRBV5-1 and TRBJ1-3; 12 bases agree with TRBD1. CDR3 length: 16 residues. V lost 4 bases, J lost 4 bases, and 6 bases stayed unmatched. Germline V gene sequence: CDR1 SGHRS, CDR2 YFSETQ. The CDR3 protein is CASSPGTGGSGNTIYF. In DNA, the CDR3 is TGCGCCAGCAGCCCCGGGACAGGGGGCTCCGGAAACACCATATATTTT. The complete variable domain, with remaining parts taken from reference TRBV5-1 and TRBJ1-3, reads KAGVTQTPRYLIKTRGQQVTLSCSPISGHRSVSWYQQTPGQGLQFLFEYFSETQRNKGNFPGRFSGRQFSNSRSEMNVSTLELGDSALYLCASSPGTGGSGNTIYFGEGSWLTVV.

The chain uses TRBV6-6 and TRBJ2-1; a weak D match, TRBD2 (6 bases). Germline assignment: CDR1 MNHNY and CDR2 SVGAGI (reference sequence). The CDR3 extends over 13 amino acids. Trimming cost V 6 bases and J 5 bases, with 11 bases left between them. The CDR3 nucleotides are TGTGCCAGCAGGGGGGACTGGGACAATGAGCAGTTCTTC. Encoded protein: CASRGDWDNEQFF.

The rearrangement joins TRBV12-3 or TRBV12-4 to TRBJ2-3; D gene uncertain. The CDR3 length is 13 residues. V dropped 2 bases and J dropped 3 bases, with 6 bases sitting between them. Here the CDR3 DNA reads TGTGCCAGCAGTTTAACCGGAACAGATACGCAGTATTTT. The encoded protein is CASSLTGTDTQYF.

The chain employs TRBV6-6 and TRBJ2-3; no clear D. The germline CDR1 and CDR2 sequences are MNHNY and SVGAGI (reference sequence). The V end lost 4 bases, the J end lost 2 bases, and 7 bases lay between the germline ends. The CDR3 runs to 13 residues. CDR3 DNA: TGTGCCAGCAGTTCCCGAGACACAGATACGCAGTATTTT. Translating gives CASSSRDTDTQYF.

The chain combines TRBV3-1 (or the pseudogene TRBV3-2) with TRBJ1-1, with 7 bases aligning to TRBD1. The junction had 15 bases not matched to a gene; V was cut back by 6 bases and J by 11 bases. Per germline, CDR1 LGHDT and CDR2 YNNKEL (reference sequence). The CDR3 totals 14 residues. In nucleotides, the CDR3 is TGTGCCAGCAGTCAGCAGAGGAACAGGGGCAGGGCTTTCTTT. This translates into CASSQQRNRGRAFF.

The V and J genes are TRBV6-2 or TRBV6-3 and TRBJ2-2; D might be TRBD1 (5 bases). Per the germline V gene, CDR1 is MNHEY and CDR2 is SVGEGT. The CDR3 contains 14 residues. The V end was cut by 5 bases, the J end by 0 bases, with 7 bases between. The CDR3: CASSQGANTGELFF. Here the CDR3 DNA reads TGTGCCAGCAGTCAGGGCGCGAACACCGGGGAGCTGTTTTTT.